The 5 T cell receptor beta chains below all came from one sample that was sequenced in a study of cytomegalovirus exposure and HLA in healthy donors. Profiled with immunoSEQ multiplex PCR; TCRdb holds only in-frame clones, not every one. The sample carries roughly 180,000 clones, roughly 80% recorded once. Sequencing used PBMCs. The receptors were sampled from a man between 18 and 35 years old in good health and CMV-seropositive.

The chain is built from TRBV5-1 and TRBJ2-1; TRBD1 agrees at 12 bases. The CDR3 length is 15 residues. Germline CDR1 SGHRS, CDR2 YFSETQ. V trimming: 4 bases; J trimming: 7 bases; junction bases outside the gene matches: 6. The CDR3 spells CASSLGQGAGNEQFF. The CDR3 coding sequence is TGCGCCAGCAGCCTGGGACAGGGGGCTGGGAATGAGCAGTTCTTC.

The chain has TRBV15 and TRBJ2-3, with 7 bases fitting TRBD1. This CDR3 spans 14 amino acids. The ends lost 2 bases at V and 4 bases at J; junction bases unmatched: 3. The germline gives CDR1 LNHNV, CDR2 YYDKDF (reference sequence). As DNA, the CDR3 is TGTGCCACCAGCAGATCGCAGGGGGCAGATACGCAGTATTTT. Protein sequence: CATSRSQGADTQYF.

This clone was seen only once. This chain links TRBV6-5 with TRBJ2-3, with 7 bases matching TRBD2. J lost 6 bases, V lost 7 bases, and 13 bases had no gene match. This CDR3 contains 15 residues. Germline loops: CDR1 MNHEY, CDR2 SVGAGI. The CDR3 nucleotides read TGTGCCAGCACTCGGGCTAGCGGTGAGCGGGATACGCAGTATTTT. Amino acids: CASTRASGERDTQYF.

V and J are TRBV4-3 and TRBJ1-2; D might be TRBD1 (6 bases). CDR1 and CDR2 (germline): LGHNA, YSLEER. V was clipped by 4 bases and J by 2 bases, with 11 bases between them. This CDR3 spans 14 amino acids. The DNA for the CDR3 is TGCGCCAGCAGCCGGACAGATAAAAACTATGGCTACACCTTC. Protein product: CASSRTDKNYGYTF.

CDR3 DNA sequence: TGTGCCAGCAGCCTGGGCGGGACAGGGGGGGGAGGGAACTATGGCTACACCTTC. It codes for CASSLGGTGGGGNYGYTF. The V call is TRBV28, the J call TRBJ1-2; 11 bases line up with TRBD1. The CDR3 contains 18 residues. Germline values: CDR1 MDHEN, CDR2 SYDVKM. Trimming at V came to 6 bases and at J to 2 bases, leaving 14 bases not matched to a gene.